Shown below are 20 T cell receptor beta chains from a single sample sequenced in a study of Graves' ophthalmopathy and Graves' hyperthyroidism. Amplification targeted the TCR beta CDR3 regions, with RNA transcripts as the source material. HTBI primers were employed in first-round RT-PCR, then a second-round multiplex PCR followed. MiXCR, applied by TCRdb to the multiplex PCR reads, yields one record per CDR3 protein. The sample lists around 590,000 distinct CDR3 sequences; 39% were seen once. What was sequenced was peripheral blood or thyroid tissue (not recorded which). Receptor source: an adult man with Graves' hyperthyroidism.

The chain recombines TRBV5-5 with TRBJ2-3; D might be TRBD2 (5 bases). The ends were cut back, 2 bases at V and 0 bases at J, with 10 bases in the middle. CDR1 is SGHKS and CDR2 is YYEKEE in the germline V gene (reference sequence). This CDR3 is 15 amino acids long. CDR3 sequence reads: CASSLAAVSTDTQYF. CDR3 DNA sequence: TGTGCCAGCAGCTTAGCGGCAGTCAGCACAGATACGCAGTATTTT.

The chain joins TRBV5-1 to TRBJ1-1; D remains ambiguous. CDR1 and CDR2 from the germline V gene are SGHRS and YFSETQ. V lost 0 bases and J 6 bases, leaving 3 bases between the germline ends. CDR3 length: 11 residues. CDR3: CASSLVSEAFF. Here the CDR3 DNA reads TGCGCCAGCAGCTTGGTTTCTGAAGCTTTCTTT. Full variable domain (rest looked up from reference TRBV5-1 and TRBJ1-1): KAGVTQTPRYLIKTRGQQVTLSCSPISGHRSVSWYQQTPGQGLQFLFEYFSETQRNKGNFPGRFSGRQFSNSRSEMNVSTLELGDSALYLCASSLVSEAFFGQGTRLTVV.

This clonotype was picked up one time. The V and J genes are TRBV7-9 and TRBJ2-1; 10 positions match TRBD2. Germline lookup yields CDR1 SEHNR and CDR2 FQNEAQ (reference sequence). V lost 5 bases, J lost 4 bases, and 11 bases stayed unmatched. The CDR3 is 17 residues long. CDR3 amino acids: CASSARPGTSEYNEQFF. CDR3 bases: TGTGCCAGCAGCGCACGCCCCGGGACTAGCGAGTACAATGAGCAGTTCTTC.

With respect to this clonotype: One end of the junction fails to match germline, which may point to a read error. The J gene is TRBJ2-5, the V gene TRBV10-2, with a tentative D call TRBD1 (6 bases). The CDR3 totals 15 residues. Germline V lookup: CDR1 WSHSY, CDR2 SAAADI. In DNA form, the CDR3 reads TGTGCCAGCAGTGAGGGGGACGGAACCAAAGAGACCCAGTACTTC. It yields the protein CASSEGDGTKETQYF.

The chain has TRBV5-1 and TRBJ1-2; D may be TRBD1 (5 bases). V lost 0 bases to trimming and J lost 1 base, with 10 bases between them. The germline gives CDR1 SGHRS, CDR2 YFSETQ. This CDR3 has 15 residues. The CDR3 DNA follows: TGCGCCAGCAGCTTGGCCGGGGCTTTTAACTATGGCTACACCTTC. Encoded protein: CASSLAGAFNYGYTF. The full variable domain, completed using reference TRBV5-1 and TRBJ1-2, is KAGVTQTPRYLIKTRGQQVTLSCSPISGHRSVSWYQQTPGQGLQFLFEYFSETQRNKGNFPGRFSGRQFSNSRSEMNVSTLELGDSALYLCASSLAGAFNYGYTFGSGTRLTVV.

This clonotype has a count of ten or more. The V and J genes are TRBV19 and TRBJ2-6, with D uncertain. This CDR3 contains 13 residues. Germline V CDR1 and CDR2: LNHDA, SQIVND (reference sequence). V was trimmed by 6 bases and J by 0 bases, leaving 3 bases between them. CDR3 nucleotide sequence: TGTGCCAGTAGAGACTCTGGGGCCAACGTCCTGACTTTC. This sequence encodes CASRDSGANVLTF. The variable domain in full, completed from reference TRBV19 and TRBJ2-6, reads DGGITQSPKYLFRKEGQNVTLSCEQNLNHDAMYWYRQDPGQGLRLIYYSQIVNDFQKGDIAEGYSVSREKKESFPLTVTSAQKNPTAFYLCASRDSGANVLTFGAGSRLTVL.

The rearrangement links TRBV4-1 to TRBJ1-2, with D tentatively TRBD1 (5 bases). V shed 1 base and J shed 0 bases, with 12 bases lying between them. CDR1 is MGHRA, CDR2 YSYEKL, per germline. This CDR3 region has 16 residues. DNA of the CDR3: TGCGCCAGCAGCCAAGTTTTCCAGGGCGCTAACTATGGCTACACCTTC. Amino acid sequence: CASSQVFQGANYGYTF.

This clonotype was counted between two and nine times. The chain is built from TRBV29-1 and TRBJ2-5, with 7 bases identical to TRBD2. In germline, CDR1 is SQVTM, CDR2 ANQGSEA. This CDR3 contains 13 residues. Trimming at V came to 3 bases and at J to 11 bases, leaving 12 bases not matched to a gene. Here the CDR3 reads CSVDGWGGDTQYF. The CDR3, as DNA: TGCAGCGTTGATGGTTGGGGGGGAGATACGCAGTACTTC.

This clonotype was detected a few times. The chain couples TRBV7-8 to TRBJ2-3, with TRBD2 as a possible D gene (5 bases). The CDR3 is made up of 15 amino acids. Trimming removed 5 bases at V and 3 bases at J, with 15 bases between. Germline V CDR1 and CDR2: SGHVS, FQNEAQ. In nucleotides, the CDR3 is TGTGCCAGCAGCGGGAGCATCCTAAGGACAGATACGCAGTATTTT. This sequence encodes CASSGSILRTDTQYF.

This clonotype was detected a few times. The chain joins TRBV7-9 to TRBJ1-4, with D maybe TRBD1 (5 bases). Germline CDR1 is SEHNR and CDR2 is FQNEAQ (reference sequence). V lost 3 bases, J lost 8 bases, and 10 bases lay in between. There are 13 residues in the CDR3. CDR3 sequence (DNA): TGTGCCAGCAGCTTTCGACAGCGCGAAAAACTGTTTTTT. This encodes CASSFRQREKLFF.

This clonotype was detected ten times or more. The genes are TRBV12-3 or TRBV12-4 and TRBJ2-7; a weak D match, TRBD1 (6 bases). The V end lost 2 bases, the J end lost 0 bases, and 11 bases lay between the germline ends. This CDR3 has 15 residues. The CDR3 coding sequence is TGTGCCAGCAGTTTAAGGGGACACTCCTCCTACGAGCAGTACTTC. The encoded protein is CASSLRGHSSYEQYF.

The chain joins TRBV11-1 to TRBJ2-7; D is undetermined. The V end was cut by 3 bases, the J end by 4 bases, with 13 bases between. The CDR3 sequence is 14 residues long. In germline, CDR1 is SGHAT, CDR2 FQDESV (reference sequence). The CDR3 coding sequence is TGTGCCAGCAGCTTGGGCGCAGGTATTTACGAGCAGTACTTC. It codes for CASSLGAGIYEQYF.

The chain recombines TRBV20-1 with TRBJ1-6; D possibly corresponds to TRBD1 (6 bases). The CDR3 is 15 amino acids. The germline gives CDR1 DFQATT, CDR2 SNEGSKA (reference sequence). Trimming took off 5 bases at V and 5 bases at J, with 16 bases between the two ends. CDR3 region: CSAWTSGGHNSPLHF. CDR3 DNA sequence: TGCAGTGCTTGGACTAGCGGGGGGCATAATTCACCCCTCCACTTT.

In this sample, this clonotype turned up many times. The chain has TRBV20-1 and TRBJ1-5, with TRBD1 identical over 7 bases. Germline V gene sequence: CDR1 DFQATT, CDR2 SNEGSKA (reference sequence). The CDR3 contains 11 residues. CDR3 in DNA: TGCAGGGACAGGAGCGGCCAGCCCCAGCATTTT. This encodes CRDRSGQPQHF.

Turning to this clonotype: A junction boundary mismatches the germline segment, possibly from a read error. The CDR3 DNA is TGTGCCGCCAGTAACGGCGGGGGCCAGTTCTTC. Protein product: CAASNGGGQFF. The chain has TRBV24-1 and TRBJ2-6; D may be TRBD2 (7 bases). The J call could be wrong; TRBJ2-1 is a better fit for the DNA end. Germline CDR1 and CDR2: KGHDR and SFDVKD. CDR3 length: 11 residues.

At least ten counts were recorded for this clonotype. The chain is built from TRBV5-1 and TRBJ1-2; D is uncertain. Trimming removed 5 bases at V and 2 bases at J, with 10 bases between. This CDR3 spans 13 amino acids. Germline loops: CDR1 SGHRS, CDR2 YFSETQ. In DNA, the CDR3 is TGCGCCAGCAGAAGAGAGGGAAACTATGGCTACACCTTC. This sequence encodes CASRREGNYGYTF.

This clonotype was recorded at least ten times. The rearrangement joins TRBV20-1 to TRBJ2-7; TRBD2 agrees at 12 bases. Germline V CDR1 and CDR2: DFQATT, SNEGSKA (reference sequence). The CDR3 totals 14 residues. J was trimmed by 1 base and V by 4 bases; bases with no gene match: 2. CDR3 sequence reads: CSANLAGGSYEQYF. The CDR3 region has the DNA TGCAGTGCTAACCTAGCGGGAGGGTCCTACGAGCAGTACTTC.

This clonotype was picked up one time. The chain combines TRBV9 with TRBJ2-7; no clear D. This CDR3 comprises 13 residues. Germline V CDR1 and CDR2: SGDLS, YYNGEE. V was trimmed by 4 bases and J by 2 bases, leaving 10 bases between them. In DNA form, the CDR3 reads TGTGCCAGCAGCTCGGAAGCGACCTACGAGCAGTACTTC. It is translated as CASSSEATYEQYF.

V and J are TRBV24-1 and TRBJ1-2; 9 positions agree with TRBD1. The trim removed 4 bases at V and 4 bases at J, leaving 12 bases unmatched. CDR3 size: 17 residues. From germline, CDR1 is KGHDR and CDR2 SFDVKD. The CDR3 here is CATSEDGTGHDAYGYTF. The DNA of the CDR3 is TGTGCCACCAGTGAAGACGGGACAGGGCATGATGCCTATGGCTACACCTTC.

Written as DNA, the CDR3 is TGTGCCAGCAGGCGGACAGGGAAGAACACTGAAGCTTTCTTT. Translating it yields CASRRTGKNTEAFF. The rearrangement links TRBV25-1 to TRBJ1-1, with 8 bases fitting TRBD1. V was clipped by 6 bases and J by 1 base; unmatched bases: 4. The CDR3 spans 14 residues. Germline V gives CDR1 MGHDK, CDR2 SYGVNS. Supplemented by reference TRBV25-1 and TRBJ1-1, the full variable domain reads EADIYQTPRYLVIGTGKKITLECSQTMGHDKMYWYQQDPGMELHLIHYSYGVNSTEKGDLSSESTVSRIRTEHFPLTLESARPSHTSQYLCASRRTGKNTEAFFGQGTRLTVV.